The entry that follows covers one T cell receptor beta chain sequence. What it binds is unknown. The time point: patch test 1, 2 weeks after DPC sensitization. The sample's treatment: therapeutic diphenylcyclopropenone sensitization with weekly scalp DPC. The data are from a study of human T cells and chemical hapten exposure. Study information: Per-sample TCR yield variation was attributed mainly to small pooled library volume differences. Findings and caveats of the study: Expanded TCRs produced significantly more large CDR3 similarity clusters than controls did. The study found that DPC sensitization did not change TCRs above 1 in 1000 frequency.

TCRdb used MiXCR to reprocess the RACE reads, holding one entry per CDR3 protein. The sample lists 90,000 or so distinct CDR3 sequences; over 9.5% were seen once. Deletions cut 3 bases from V and 0 bases from J, with 3 bases between. The CDR3 runs to 12 residues. From germline, CDR1 is SGDLS and CDR2 YYNGEE. Material: whole blood, obtained in connection with sensitization to the hapten diphenylcyclopropenone (DPC). The receptor's source is a man aged 40-50 years with alopecia areata. Some clones in this sample may be carry-over from other donors' samples. The chain combines TRBV9 with TRBJ1-2; no reliable D call. CDR3 nucleotide sequence: TGTGCCAGCAGCGCGACTAACTATGGCTACACCTTC. It specifies CASSATNYGYTF.